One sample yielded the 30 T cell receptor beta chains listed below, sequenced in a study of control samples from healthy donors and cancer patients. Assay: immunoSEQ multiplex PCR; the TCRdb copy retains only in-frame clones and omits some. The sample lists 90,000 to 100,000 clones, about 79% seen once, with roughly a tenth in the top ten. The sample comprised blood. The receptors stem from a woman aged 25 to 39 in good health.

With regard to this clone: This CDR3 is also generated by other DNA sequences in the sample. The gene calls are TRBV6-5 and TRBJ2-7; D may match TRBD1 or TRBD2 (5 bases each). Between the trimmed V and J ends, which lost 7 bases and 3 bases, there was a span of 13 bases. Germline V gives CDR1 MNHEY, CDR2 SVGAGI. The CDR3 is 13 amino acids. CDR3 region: CASKVTDYYEQYF. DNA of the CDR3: TGTGCCAGCAAAGTGACAGACTACTACGAGCAGTACTTC.

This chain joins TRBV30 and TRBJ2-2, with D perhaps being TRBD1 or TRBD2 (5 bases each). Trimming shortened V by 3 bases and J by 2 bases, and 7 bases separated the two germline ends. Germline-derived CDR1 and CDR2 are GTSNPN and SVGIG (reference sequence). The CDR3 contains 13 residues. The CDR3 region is CAWRGENTGELFF. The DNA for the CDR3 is TGTGCCTGGAGGGGGGAAAACACCGGGGAGCTGTTTTTT.

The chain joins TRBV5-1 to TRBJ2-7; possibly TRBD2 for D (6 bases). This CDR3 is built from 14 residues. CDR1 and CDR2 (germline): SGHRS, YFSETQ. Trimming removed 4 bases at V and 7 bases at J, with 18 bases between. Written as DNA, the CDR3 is TGCGCCAGCAGCGAGGCGGGGACCGTGCGGGAGCAGTACTTC. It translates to CASSEAGTVREQYF.

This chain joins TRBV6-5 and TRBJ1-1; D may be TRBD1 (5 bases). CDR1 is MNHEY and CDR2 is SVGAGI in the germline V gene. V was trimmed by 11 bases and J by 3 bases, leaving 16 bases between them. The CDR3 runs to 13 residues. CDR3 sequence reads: CAAGDLVDTEAFF. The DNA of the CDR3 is TGTGCCGCGGGGGACTTAGTGGACACTGAAGCTTTCTTT.

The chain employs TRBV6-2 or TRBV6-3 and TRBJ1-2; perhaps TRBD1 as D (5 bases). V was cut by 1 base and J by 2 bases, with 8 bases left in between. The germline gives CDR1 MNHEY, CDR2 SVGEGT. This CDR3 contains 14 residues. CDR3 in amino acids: CASSYLGRNYGYTF. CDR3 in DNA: TGTGCCAGCAGTTACTTGGGGCGAAACTATGGCTACACCTTC.

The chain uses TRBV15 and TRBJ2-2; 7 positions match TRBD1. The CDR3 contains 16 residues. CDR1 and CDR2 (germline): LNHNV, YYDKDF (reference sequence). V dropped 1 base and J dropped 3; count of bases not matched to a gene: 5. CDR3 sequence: CATSRGRQGYTGELFF. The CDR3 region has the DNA TGTGCCACCAGCAGAGGGAGACAGGGATACACCGGGGAGCTGTTTTTT.

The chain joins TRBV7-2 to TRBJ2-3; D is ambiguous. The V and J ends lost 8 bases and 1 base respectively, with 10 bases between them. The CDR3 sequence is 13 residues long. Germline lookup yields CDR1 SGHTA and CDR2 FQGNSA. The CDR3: CASGVVGTDTQYF. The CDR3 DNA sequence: TGTGCCAGCGGAGTTGTGGGCACAGATACGCAGTATTTT.

The CDR3, as DNA: TGTGCAAGTCGCCTACCTTACAATGAGCAGTTCTTC. This encodes CASRLPYNEQFF. The gene calls are TRBV12-2 and TRBJ2-1; the table gives TRBD2 as D, unverified against the DNA. TRBV12-2 is deemed a pseudogene. The CDR3 sequence is 12 residues long.

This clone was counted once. The CDR3 DNA reads as TGTGCCAGCAGTTTAGGGTACGAGCAGTACTTC. Protein: CASSLGYEQYF. V is TRBV12-3 or TRBV12-4 and J is TRBJ2-7, with D hard to call. The CDR3 sequence is 11 residues long. Trimming removed 1 base from V and 4 bases from J, with 2 bases in between.

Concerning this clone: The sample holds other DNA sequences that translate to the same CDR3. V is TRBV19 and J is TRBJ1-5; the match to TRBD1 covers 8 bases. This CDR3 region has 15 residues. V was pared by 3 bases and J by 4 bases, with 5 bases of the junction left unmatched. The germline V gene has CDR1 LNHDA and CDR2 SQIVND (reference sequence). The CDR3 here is CASSIGQGGNQPQHF. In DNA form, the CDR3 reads TGTGCCAGTAGTATCGGACAGGGAGGGAATCAGCCCCAGCATTTT.

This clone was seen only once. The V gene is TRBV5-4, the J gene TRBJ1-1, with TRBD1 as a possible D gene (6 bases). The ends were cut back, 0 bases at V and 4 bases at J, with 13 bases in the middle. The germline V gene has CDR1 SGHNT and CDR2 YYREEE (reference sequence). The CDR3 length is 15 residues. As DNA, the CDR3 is TGTGCCAGCAGCTTGGTAGGGGGTGGAGGCACTGAAGCTTTCTTT. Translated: CASSLVGGGGTEAFF.

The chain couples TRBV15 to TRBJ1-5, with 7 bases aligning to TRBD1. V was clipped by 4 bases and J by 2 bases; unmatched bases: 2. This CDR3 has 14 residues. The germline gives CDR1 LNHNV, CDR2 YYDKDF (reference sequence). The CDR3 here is CATSTDRGNQPQHF. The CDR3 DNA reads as TGTGCCACCAGCACAGACAGGGGCAATCAGCCCCAGCATTTT.

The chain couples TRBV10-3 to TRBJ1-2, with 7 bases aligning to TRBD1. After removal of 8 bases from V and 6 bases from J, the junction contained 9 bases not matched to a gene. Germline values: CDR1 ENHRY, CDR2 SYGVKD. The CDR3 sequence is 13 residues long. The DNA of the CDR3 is TGTGCCATCGGGACAGACTCTCACAATGGCTACACCTTC. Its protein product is CAIGTDSHNGYTF.

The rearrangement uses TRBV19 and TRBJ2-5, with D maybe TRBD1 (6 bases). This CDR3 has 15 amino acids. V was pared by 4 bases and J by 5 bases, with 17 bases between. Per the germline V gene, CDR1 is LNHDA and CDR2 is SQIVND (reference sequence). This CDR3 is CASSTVRGLWETQYF. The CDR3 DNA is TGTGCCAGTAGTACCGTCAGGGGTCTGTGGGAGACCCAGTACTTC.

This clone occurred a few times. The CDR3 is CASSSPRGGGETQYF. The CDR3 nucleotides read TGTGCCAGCAGCTCCCCCCGGGGGGGCGGAGAGACCCAGTACTTC. J is TRBJ2-5 and V is TRBV5-6; 8 bases fit TRBD2. There are 15 residues in the CDR3. Germline lookup yields CDR1 SGHDT and CDR2 YYEEEE. The V gene end was trimmed by 3 bases and the J gene end by 4 bases; junction bases not matched to a gene: 8.

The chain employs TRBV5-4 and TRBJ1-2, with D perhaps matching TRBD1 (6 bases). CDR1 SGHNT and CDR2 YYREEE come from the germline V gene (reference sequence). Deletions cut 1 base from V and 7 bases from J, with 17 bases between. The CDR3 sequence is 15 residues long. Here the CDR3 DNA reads TGTGCCAGCAGCTTGAATAACAGGGCAGTGGCTGGCTACACCTTC. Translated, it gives CASSLNNRAVAGYTF.

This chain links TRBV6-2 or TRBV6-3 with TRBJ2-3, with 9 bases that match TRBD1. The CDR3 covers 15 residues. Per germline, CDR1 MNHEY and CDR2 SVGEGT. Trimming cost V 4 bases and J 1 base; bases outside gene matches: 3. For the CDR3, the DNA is TGTGCCAGCAGTTGGGACAGGGTCGGCACAGATACGCAGTATTTT. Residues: CASSWDRVGTDTQYF.

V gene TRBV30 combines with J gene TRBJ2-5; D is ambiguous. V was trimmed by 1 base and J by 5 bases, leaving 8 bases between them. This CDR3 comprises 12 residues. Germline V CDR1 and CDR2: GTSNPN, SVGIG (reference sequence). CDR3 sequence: CAWSGVVETQYF. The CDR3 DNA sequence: TGTGCCTGGAGTGGGGTGGTGGAGACCCAGTACTTC.

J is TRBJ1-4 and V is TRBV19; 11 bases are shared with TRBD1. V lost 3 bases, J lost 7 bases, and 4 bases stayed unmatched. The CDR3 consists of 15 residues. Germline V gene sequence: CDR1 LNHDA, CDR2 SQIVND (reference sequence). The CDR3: CASSIGGTGGEKLFF. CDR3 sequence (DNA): TGTGCCAGTAGTATCGGCGGGACAGGGGGTGAAAAACTGTTTTTT.

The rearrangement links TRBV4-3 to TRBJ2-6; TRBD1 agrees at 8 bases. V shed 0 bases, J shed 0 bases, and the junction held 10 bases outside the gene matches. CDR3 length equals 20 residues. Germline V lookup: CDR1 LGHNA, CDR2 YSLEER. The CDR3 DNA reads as TGCGCCAGCAGCCAAGAAGGGGCAGGGACAGGAGTCTCTGGGGCCAACGTCCTGACTTTC. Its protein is CASSQEGAGTGVSGANVLTF.

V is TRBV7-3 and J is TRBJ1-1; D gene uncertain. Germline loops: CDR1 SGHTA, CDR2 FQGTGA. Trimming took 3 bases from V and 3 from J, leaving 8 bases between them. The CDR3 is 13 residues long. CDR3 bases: TGTGCCAGCAGCTTGAGGGTGGACACTGAAGCTTTCTTT. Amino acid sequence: CASSLRVDTEAFF.

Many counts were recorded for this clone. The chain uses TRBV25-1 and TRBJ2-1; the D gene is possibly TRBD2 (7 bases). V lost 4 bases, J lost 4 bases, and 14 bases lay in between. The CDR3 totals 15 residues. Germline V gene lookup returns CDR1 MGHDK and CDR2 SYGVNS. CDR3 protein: CASSVGGGRYNEQFF. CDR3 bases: TGTGCCAGCAGTGTCGGCGGGGGCCGGTACAATGAGCAGTTCTTC.

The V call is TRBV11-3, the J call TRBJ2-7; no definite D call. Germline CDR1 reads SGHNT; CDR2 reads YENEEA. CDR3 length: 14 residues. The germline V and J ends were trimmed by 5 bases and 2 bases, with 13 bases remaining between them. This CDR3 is CASSPSQLPYEQYF. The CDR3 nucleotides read TGTGCCAGCAGCCCCTCCCAGTTACCCTACGAGCAGTACTTC.

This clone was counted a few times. For the CDR3, the DNA is TGTGCCAGCAGTTCCGCCCGGGACAGTCCACTCACAGATACGCAGTATTTT. This sequence encodes CASSSARDSPLTDTQYF. This chain connects TRBV27 to TRBJ2-3; 7 nucleotides match TRBD1. After removal of 4 bases from V and 2 bases from J, the junction contained 12 bases not matched to a gene. CDR3 length: 17 amino acids. Germline loops: CDR1 MNHEY, CDR2 SMNVEV (reference sequence).

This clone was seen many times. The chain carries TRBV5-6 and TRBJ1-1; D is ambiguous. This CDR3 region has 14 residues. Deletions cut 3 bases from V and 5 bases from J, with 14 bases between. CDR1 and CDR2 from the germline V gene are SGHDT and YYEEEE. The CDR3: CASSSSGRVTEAFF. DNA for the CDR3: TGTGCCAGCAGCTCCTCGGGGAGGGTTACTGAAGCTTTCTTT.

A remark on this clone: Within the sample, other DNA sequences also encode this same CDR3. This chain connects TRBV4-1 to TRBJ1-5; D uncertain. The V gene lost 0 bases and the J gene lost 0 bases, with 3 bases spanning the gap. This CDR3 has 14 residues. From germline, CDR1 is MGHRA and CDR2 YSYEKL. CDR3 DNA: TGCGCCAGCAGCCAAGAGGATAGCAATCAGCCCCAGCATTTT. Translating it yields CASSQEDSNQPQHF.

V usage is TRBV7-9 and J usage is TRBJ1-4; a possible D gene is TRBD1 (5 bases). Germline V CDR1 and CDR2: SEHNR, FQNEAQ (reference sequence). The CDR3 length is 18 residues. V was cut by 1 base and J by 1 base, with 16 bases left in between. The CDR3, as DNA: TGTGCCAGCAGCTTAGGCGGGACCGCCCGCGGAACTAATGAAAAACTGTTTTTT. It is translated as CASSLGGTARGTNEKLFF.

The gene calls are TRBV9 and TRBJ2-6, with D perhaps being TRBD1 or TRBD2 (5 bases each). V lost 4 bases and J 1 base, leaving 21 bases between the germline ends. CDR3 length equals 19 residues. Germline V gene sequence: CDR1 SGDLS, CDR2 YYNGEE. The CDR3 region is CASSPRSFGTGSGANVLTF. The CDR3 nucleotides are TGTGCCAGCAGCCCCCGTAGTTTTGGGACCGGGTCTGGGGCCAACGTCCTGACTTTC.

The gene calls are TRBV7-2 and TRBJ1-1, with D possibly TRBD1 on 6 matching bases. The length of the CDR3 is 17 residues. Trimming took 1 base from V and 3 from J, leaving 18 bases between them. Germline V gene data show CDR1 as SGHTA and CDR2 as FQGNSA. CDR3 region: CASSLGAGEDSDTEAFF. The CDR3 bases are TGTGCCAGCAGCTTAGGTGCAGGGGAGGATTCGGACACTGAAGCTTTCTTT.

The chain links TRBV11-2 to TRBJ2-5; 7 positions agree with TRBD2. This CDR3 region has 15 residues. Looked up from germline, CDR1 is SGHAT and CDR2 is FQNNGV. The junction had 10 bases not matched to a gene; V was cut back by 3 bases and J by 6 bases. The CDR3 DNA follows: TGTGCCAGCAGCTTCGTGGATTCGGGGGGTCAGACCCAGTACTTC. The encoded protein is CASSFVDSGGQTQYF. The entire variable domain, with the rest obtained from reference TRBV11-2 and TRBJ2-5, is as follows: EAGVAQSPRYKIIEKRQSVAFWCNPISGHATLYWYQQILGQGPKLLIQFQNNGVVDDSQLPKDRFSAERLKGVDSTLKIQPAKLEDSAVYLCASSFVDSGGQTQYFGPGTRLLVL.